This T cell receptor (beta chain) was recovered during a study of beta chain bispecific antibodies for T cell cancers. Study-wide background: TRBV sequencing of surviving healthy T cells measured each family's depletion. Study findings and constraints: The leukemia cells, rather than normal T cells, gave most of the targeted TRBV signal.

T cells were expanded from blood mononuclear cells for 3 to 4 days with anti-CD3 OKT3 or CD3/CD28 beads. 5 x 10^4 normal T cells were cocultured with 5 x 10^4 target cells and bispecific antibody. This clonotype appeared many times. Its target is unknown. Libraries carried unique molecular identifiers used for clonotype counts. From the 5' RACE reads, TCRdb called clonotypes with MiXCR, one entry per CDR3 protein. This sample has approximately 20,000 distinct CDR3 sequences, with about 2.7% found just once. Specimen: healthy donor T cells cultured with leukemia cells. The TCR was taken from a human donor in good health. Some clones in this sample may be carry-over from other donors' samples.

Here the CDR3 reads CASSPPGVNEKLFF. The CDR3 DNA reads as TGTGCCAGCTCACCTCCTGGTGTTAATGAAAAACTGTTTTTT. The chain has TRBV18 and TRBJ1-4; unclear D gene. Germline CDR1 KGHSH, CDR2 LQKENI. The length of the CDR3 is 14 residues. V was pared by 3 bases and J by 4 bases, with 9 bases between.